This T cell receptor beta chain was identified in a study of T cells in Graves' hyperthyroidism and ophthalmopathy. This clonotype was picked up a small number of times. Germline V gives CDR1 LNHDA, CDR2 SQIVND (reference sequence). The CDR3 totals 16 residues. The germline V and J ends were trimmed by 0 bases and 4 bases, with 13 bases remaining between them. Amplification targeted TCR beta CDR3 regions from RNA transcripts. A set of HTBI primers served as the primers for a first-round RT-PCR of the TCR CDR3. TCRdb fed the multiplex PCR reads into MiXCR, producing one record per CDR3 protein. The table shows some 720,000 distinct CDR3 sequences, with 15% to 20% occurring only once.

This chain connects TRBV19 to TRBJ2-1; the D gene is possibly TRBD2 (6 bases). The TCR originated in a man aged 18 to 29 with Graves' hyperthyroidism. Source material: blood. The DNA for the CDR3 is TGTGCCAGTAGTATAGACCGGGAAGGAGGGTACAATGAGCAGTTCTTC. Amino acids: CASSIDREGGYNEQFF.